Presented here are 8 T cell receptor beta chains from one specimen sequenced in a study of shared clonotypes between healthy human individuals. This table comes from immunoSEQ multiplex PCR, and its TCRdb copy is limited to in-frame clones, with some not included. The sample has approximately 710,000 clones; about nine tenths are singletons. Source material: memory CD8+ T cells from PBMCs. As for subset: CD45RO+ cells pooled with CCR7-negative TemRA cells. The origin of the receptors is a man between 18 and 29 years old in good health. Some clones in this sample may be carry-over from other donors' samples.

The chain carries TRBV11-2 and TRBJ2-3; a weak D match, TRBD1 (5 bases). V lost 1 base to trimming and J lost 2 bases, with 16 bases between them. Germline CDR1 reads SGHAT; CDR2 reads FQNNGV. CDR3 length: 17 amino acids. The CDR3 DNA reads TGTGCCAGCAGCTTAGGGTTAGGCAGGGTCAACACAGATACGCAGTATTTT. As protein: CASSLGLGRVNTDTQYF.

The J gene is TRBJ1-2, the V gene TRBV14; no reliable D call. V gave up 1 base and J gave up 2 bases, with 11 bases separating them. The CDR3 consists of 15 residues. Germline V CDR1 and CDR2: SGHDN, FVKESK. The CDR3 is CASSQALGENYGYTF. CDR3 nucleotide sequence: TGTGCCAGCAGCCAAGCGCTGGGCGAGAACTATGGCTACACCTTC.

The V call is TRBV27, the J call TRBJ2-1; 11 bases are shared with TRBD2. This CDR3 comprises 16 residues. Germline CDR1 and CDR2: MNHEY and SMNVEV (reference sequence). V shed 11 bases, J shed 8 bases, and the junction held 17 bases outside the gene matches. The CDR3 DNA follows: TGTGCCGCGTCCCACGGGGCTAGCGGGAGGTCGGATGAGCAGTTCTTC. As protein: CAASHGASGRSDEQFF.

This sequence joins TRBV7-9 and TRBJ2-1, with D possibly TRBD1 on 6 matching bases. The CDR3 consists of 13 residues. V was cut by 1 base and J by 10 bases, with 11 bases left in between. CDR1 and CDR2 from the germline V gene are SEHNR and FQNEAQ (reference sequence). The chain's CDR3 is CASSLVGGPEQFF. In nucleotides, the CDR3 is TGTGCCAGCAGCTTAGTAGGGGGTCCCGAGCAGTTCTTC.

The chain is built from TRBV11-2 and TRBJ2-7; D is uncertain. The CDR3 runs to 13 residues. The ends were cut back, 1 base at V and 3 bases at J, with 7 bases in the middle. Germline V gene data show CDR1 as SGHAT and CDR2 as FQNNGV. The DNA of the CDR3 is TGTGCCAGCAGCTTAGCGTACAACTACGAGCAGTACTTC. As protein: CASSLAYNYEQYF.

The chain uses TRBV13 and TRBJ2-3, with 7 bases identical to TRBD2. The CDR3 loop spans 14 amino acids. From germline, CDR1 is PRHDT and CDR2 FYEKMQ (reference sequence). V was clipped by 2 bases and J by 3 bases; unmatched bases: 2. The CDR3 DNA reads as TGTGCCAGCAGCTTACTAGCGGCGACAGATACGCAGTATTTT. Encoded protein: CASSLLAATDTQYF.

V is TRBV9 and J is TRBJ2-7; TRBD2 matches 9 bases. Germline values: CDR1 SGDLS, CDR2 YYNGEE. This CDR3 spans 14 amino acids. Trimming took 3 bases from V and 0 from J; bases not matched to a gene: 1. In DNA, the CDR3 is TGTGCCAGCAGCGAGGGACTAGCCTCCTACGAGCAGTACTTC. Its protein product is CASSEGLASYEQYF. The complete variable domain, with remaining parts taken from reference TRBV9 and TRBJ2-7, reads DSGVTQTPKHLITATGQRVTLRCSPRSGDLSVYWYQQSLDQGLQFLIQYYNGEERAKGNILERFSAQQFPDLHSELNLSSLELGDSALYFCASSEGLASYEQYFGPGTRLTVT.

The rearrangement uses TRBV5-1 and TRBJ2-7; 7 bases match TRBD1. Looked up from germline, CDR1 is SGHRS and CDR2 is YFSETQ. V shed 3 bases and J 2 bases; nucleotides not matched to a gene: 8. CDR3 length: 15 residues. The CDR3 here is CASSSGTGATYEQYF. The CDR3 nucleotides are TGCGCCAGCAGCTCAGGAACAGGGGCCACCTACGAGCAGTACTTC.